This T cell receptor (beta chain) came from a study of low-dose radiotherapy and immunotherapy resistance in tumors. About the research overall: Cohort 1 got 0.5 Gy per fraction every 2 weeks, 6.5 Gy in total. Intravenous administration to patients comprised nivolumab at 240 mg every two weeks and ipilimumab at 1 mg/kg every six weeks.

Priming of first-strand cDNA relied on TRAV- and TRBV-specific primers (covering alpha and beta chains). For amplifying TCRs, the PCR ran for approximately 18 cycles with Phusion, which was used together with a constant-region primer and the adapter on the V primers. TCRdb ran MiXCR on the reads and lists one entry per CDR3 protein. There are about 39,000 distinct CDR3 sequences in the sample; about 28% occur only once, and roughly 3.7% lies in the top ten. With V trimmed by 9 bases and J by 5 bases, 9 bases remained unmatched. The CDR3 covers 13 residues. The time point: before trial treatment. Tumors of eligible patients were advanced, solid and lacking tumor-infiltrating lymphocytes. This clonotype was observed many times.

J is TRBJ2-7 and V is TRBV12-3 or TRBV12-4; TRBD2 matches at 8 bases. The TCR was taken from a male donor with gallbladder cancer. This specimen consisted of PBMCs, obtained before treatment. The CDR3 protein is CARRGGFGNEQYF. DNA of the CDR3: TGTGCCAGACGGGGGGGTTTCGGCAACGAGCAGTACTTC.